Presented here are 2 T cell receptor beta chains from one specimen sequenced in a study of T cell changes during pregnancy in multiple sclerosis. Sequenced by immunoSEQ multiplex PCR; TCRdb stores in-frame clones only, minus some. The repertoire includes roughly 89,000 clones, approximately 93% of them detected once, and about 1.7% sits in the top ten. Sequenced material: peripheral blood, taken after pregnancy. These receptors were obtained from a female donor in good health, enrolled as a control in a pregnancy study.

The chain uses TRBV10-3 and TRBJ2-2; 10 bases match TRBD1. V gave up 6 bases and J gave up 0 bases; unmatched junction bases: 28. Per germline, CDR1 ENHRY and CDR2 SYGVKD. The CDR3 has 24 residues. The chain's CDR3 is CAIRREWWDRGPLYSKSNTGELFF. The CDR3, as DNA: TGTGCCATCAGGAGAGAATGGTGGGACAGGGGACCACTCTACTCTAAATCGAACACCGGGGAGCTGTTTTTT.

The V call is TRBV5-1, the J call TRBJ1-5; weak D call: TRBD1 (6 bases). Germline CDR1 SGHRS, CDR2 YFSETQ. Trimming took off 3 bases at V and 3 bases at J, with 13 bases between the two ends. This CDR3 is built from 15 residues. The CDR3 DNA sequence: TGCGCCAGCAGCTATACAGGGTCCTTCAATCAGCCCCAGCATTTT. Its protein is CASSYTGSFNQPQHF.